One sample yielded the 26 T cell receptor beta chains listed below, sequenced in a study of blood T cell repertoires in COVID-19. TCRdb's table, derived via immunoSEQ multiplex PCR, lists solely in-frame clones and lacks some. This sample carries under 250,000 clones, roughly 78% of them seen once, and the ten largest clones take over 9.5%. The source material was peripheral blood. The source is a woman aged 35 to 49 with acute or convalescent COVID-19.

The CDR3 coding sequence is TGTGCCAGCAGTCCCTCGGGGGTGGGTGGCTACACCTTC. It is translated as CASSPSGVGGYTF. The chain links TRBV27 to TRBJ1-2; maybe TRBD1 (5 bases). The V gene lost 5 bases and the J gene lost 7 bases, with 14 bases spanning the gap. The length of the CDR3 is 13 residues. CDR1 and CDR2 (germline): MNHEY, SMNVEV (reference sequence).

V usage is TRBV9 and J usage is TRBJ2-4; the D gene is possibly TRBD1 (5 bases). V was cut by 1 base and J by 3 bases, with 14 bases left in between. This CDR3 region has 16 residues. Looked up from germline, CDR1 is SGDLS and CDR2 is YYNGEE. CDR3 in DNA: TGTGCCAGCAGCGTATTTCCTTCAGGGAACAAAAACATTCAGTACTTC. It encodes CASSVFPSGNKNIQYF.

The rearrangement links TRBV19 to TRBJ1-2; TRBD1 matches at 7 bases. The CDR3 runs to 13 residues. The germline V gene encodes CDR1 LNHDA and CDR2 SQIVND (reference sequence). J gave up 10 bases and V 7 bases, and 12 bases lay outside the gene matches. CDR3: CASTPRGFGDYTF. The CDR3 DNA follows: TGTGCCAGTACCCCCAGGGGGTTTGGGGACTACACCTTC.

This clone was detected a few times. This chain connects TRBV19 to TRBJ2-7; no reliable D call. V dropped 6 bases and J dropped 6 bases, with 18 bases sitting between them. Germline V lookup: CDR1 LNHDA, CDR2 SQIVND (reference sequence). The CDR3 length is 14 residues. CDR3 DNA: TGTGCCAGTAGCCCCCGGTGGGCTTTCGGCGAGCAGTACTTC. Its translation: CASSPRWAFGEQYF.

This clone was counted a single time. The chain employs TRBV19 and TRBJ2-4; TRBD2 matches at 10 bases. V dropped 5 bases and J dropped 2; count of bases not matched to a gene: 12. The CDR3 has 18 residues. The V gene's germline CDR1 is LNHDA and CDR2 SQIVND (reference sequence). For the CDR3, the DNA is TGTGCCAGTAGTTCCTTTAGCGGGGGGCCTTCTACCAAAAACATTCAGTACTTC. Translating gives CASSSFSGGPSTKNIQYF.

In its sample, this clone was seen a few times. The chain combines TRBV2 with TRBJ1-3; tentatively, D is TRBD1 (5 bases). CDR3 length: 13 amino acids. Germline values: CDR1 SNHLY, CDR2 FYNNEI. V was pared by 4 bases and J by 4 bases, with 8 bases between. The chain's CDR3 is CASSAHRGNTIYF. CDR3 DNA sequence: TGTGCCAGCAGTGCCCACAGGGGAAACACCATATATTTT.

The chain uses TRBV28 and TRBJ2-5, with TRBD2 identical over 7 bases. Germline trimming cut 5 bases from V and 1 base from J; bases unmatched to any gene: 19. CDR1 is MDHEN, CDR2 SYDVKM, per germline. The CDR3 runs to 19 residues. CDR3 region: CASSQLYLWGRDTQETQYF. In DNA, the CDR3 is TGTGCCAGCAGTCAACTATACCTATGGGGGAGGGATACCCAAGAGACCCAGTACTTC.

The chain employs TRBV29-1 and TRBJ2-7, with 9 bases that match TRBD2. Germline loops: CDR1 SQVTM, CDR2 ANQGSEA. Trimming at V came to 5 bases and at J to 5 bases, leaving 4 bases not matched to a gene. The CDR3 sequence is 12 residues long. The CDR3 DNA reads TGCAGCGTTCAGCGGGGGGCGAACGAGCAGTACTTC. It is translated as CSVQRGANEQYF.

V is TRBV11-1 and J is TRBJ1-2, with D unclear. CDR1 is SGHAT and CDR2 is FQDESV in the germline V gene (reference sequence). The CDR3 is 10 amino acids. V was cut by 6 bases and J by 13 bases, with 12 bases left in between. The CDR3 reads CASSRPVRTF. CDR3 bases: TGTGCCAGCAGTCGTCCCGTTCGCACCTTC.

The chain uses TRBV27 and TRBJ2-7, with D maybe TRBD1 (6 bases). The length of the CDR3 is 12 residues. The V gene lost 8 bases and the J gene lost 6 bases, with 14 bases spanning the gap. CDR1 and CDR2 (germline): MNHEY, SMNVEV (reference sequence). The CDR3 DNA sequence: TGTGCCAGCGGATATACAGGGTTCGAGCAGTACTTC. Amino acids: CASGYTGFEQYF.

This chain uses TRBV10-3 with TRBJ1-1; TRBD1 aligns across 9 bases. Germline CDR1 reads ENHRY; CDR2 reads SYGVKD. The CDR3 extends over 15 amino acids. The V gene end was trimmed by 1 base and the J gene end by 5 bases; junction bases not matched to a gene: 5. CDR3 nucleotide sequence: TGTGCCATCAGTGAGTACCCCGACAGGGGGACTGAAGCTTTCTTT. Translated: CAISEYPDRGTEAFF.

The CDR3 is CASGGRGTGELFF. The CDR3 DNA reads TGTGCCAGCGGGGGGAGGGGGACCGGGGAGCTGTTTTTT. J is TRBJ2-2 and V is TRBV25-1, with a weak D call TRBD2 (7 bases). Germline lookup yields CDR1 MGHDK and CDR2 SYGVNS. The V and J ends lost 8 bases and 5 bases respectively, with 12 bases between them. The CDR3 length is 13 residues.

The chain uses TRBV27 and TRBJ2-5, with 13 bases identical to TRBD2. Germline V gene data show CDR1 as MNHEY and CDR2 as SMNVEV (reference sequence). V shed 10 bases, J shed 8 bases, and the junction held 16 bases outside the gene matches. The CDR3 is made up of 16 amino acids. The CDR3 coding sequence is TGTGCCACCGCCGTGGGGACCGGGACTAGCGGGATAACCCAGTACTTC. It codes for CATAVGTGTSGITQYF.

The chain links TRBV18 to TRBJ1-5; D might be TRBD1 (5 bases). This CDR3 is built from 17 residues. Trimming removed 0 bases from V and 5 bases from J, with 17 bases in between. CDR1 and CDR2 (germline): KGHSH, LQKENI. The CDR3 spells CASSPPGLGGKDQPQHF. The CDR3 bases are TGTGCCAGCTCACCACCGGGACTTGGGGGGAAAGATCAGCCCCAGCATTTT.

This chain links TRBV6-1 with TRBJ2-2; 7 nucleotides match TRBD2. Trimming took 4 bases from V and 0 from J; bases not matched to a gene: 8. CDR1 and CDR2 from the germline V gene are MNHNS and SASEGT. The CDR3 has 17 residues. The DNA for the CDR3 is TGTGCCAGCAGTGCTATTAGCGGGCCTGCGAACACCGGGGAGCTGTTTTTT. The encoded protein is CASSAISGPANTGELFF.

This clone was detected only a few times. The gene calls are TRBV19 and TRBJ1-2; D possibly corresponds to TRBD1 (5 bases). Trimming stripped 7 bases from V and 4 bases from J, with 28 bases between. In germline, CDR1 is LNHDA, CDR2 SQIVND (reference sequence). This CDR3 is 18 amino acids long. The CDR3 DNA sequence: TGTGCCAGTACACCATATCTCGTGACAGCAACTTCTCCCTATGGCTACACCTTC. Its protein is CASTPYLVTATSPYGYTF.

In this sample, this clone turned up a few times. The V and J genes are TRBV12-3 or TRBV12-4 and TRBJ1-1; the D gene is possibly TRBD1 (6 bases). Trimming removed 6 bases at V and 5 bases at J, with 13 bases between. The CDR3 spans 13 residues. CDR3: CASRRGTGTEAFF. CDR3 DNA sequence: TGTGCCAGCAGGAGGGGGACGGGTACTGAAGCTTTCTTT.

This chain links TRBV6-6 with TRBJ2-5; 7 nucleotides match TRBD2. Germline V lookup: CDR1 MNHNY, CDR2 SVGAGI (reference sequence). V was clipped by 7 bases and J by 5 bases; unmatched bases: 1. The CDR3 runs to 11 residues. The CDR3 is CASTGGETQYF. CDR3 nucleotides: TGTGCCAGCACCGGGGGGGAGACCCAGTACTTC.

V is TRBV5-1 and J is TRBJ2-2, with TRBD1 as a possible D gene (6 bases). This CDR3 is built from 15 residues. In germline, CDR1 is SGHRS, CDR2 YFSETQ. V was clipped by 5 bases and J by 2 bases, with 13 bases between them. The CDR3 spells CASSWQGTNTGELFF. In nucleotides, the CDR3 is TGCGCCAGCAGTTGGCAGGGGACAAACACCGGGGAGCTGTTTTTT.

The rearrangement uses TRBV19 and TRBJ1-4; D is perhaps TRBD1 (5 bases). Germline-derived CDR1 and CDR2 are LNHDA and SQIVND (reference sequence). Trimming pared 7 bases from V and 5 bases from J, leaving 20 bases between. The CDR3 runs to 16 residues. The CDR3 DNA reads TGTGCCAGTAAACTTTACGCGGGACTGCGAAATGAAAAACTGTTTTTT. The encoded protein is CASKLYAGLRNEKLFF.

Written as DNA, the CDR3 is TGCGCCAGCAGCATAAATCCGGGACTAGCGGCCGACTTCAATGAGCAGTTCTTC. Translated: CASSINPGLAADFNEQFF. V gene TRBV5-1 combines with J gene TRBJ2-1; 11 bases match TRBD2. This CDR3 is built from 18 residues. Germline values: CDR1 SGHRS, CDR2 YFSETQ. J gave up 6 bases and V 4 bases, and 15 bases lay outside the gene matches.

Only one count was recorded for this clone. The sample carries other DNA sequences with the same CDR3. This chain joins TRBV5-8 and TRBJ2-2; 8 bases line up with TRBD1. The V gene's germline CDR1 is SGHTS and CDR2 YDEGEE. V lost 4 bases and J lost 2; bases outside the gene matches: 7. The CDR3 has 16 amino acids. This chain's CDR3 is CASSVEGTGNTGELFF. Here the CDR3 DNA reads TGTGCCAGCAGCGTGGAGGGGACAGGAAACACCGGGGAGCTGTTTTTT. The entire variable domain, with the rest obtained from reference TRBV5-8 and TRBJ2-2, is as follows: EAGVTQSPTHLIKTRGQQATLRCSPISGHTSVYWYQQALGLGLQFLLWYDEGEERNRGNFPPRFSGRQFPNYSSELNVNALELEDSALYLCASSVEGTGNTGELFFGEGSRLTVL.

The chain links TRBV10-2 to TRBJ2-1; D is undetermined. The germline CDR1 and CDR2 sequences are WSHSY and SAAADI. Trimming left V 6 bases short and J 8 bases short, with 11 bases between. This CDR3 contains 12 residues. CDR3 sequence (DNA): TGCGCCAGCAGAAGCGTTGGAGATGAGCAGTTCTTC. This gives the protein CASRSVGDEQFF.

The DNA for the CDR3 is TGTGCCAGCAGCTTAGATCATGGGACAGGGGCCTACGAGCAGTACTTC. This encodes CASSLDHGTGAYEQYF. The chain employs TRBV11-2 and TRBJ2-7; 10 nucleotides line up with TRBD1. Losses at the gene ends were 0 bases for V and 2 bases for J; bases not matched to a gene: 4. This CDR3 is built from 16 residues. The germline V gene has CDR1 SGHAT and CDR2 FQNNGV.

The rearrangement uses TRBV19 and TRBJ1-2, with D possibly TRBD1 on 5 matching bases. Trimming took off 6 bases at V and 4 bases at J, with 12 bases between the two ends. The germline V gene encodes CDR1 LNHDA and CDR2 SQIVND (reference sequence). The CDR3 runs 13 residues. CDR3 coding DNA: TGTGCCAGTAGGCCTAGGGGTGTCTATGGCTACACCTTC. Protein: CASRPRGVYGYTF.

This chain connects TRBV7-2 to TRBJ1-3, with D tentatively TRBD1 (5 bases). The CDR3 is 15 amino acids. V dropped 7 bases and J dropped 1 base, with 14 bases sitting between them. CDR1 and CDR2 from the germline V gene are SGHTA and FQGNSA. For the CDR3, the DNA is TGTGCCAGCACTGACAGTCTGGGATCTGGAAACACCATATATTTT. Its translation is CASTDSLGSGNTIYF.